Shown below are 31 T cell receptor beta chains from a single sample sequenced in a study of shared clonotypes between healthy human individuals. Profiled with immunoSEQ multiplex PCR; TCRdb holds only in-frame clones, not every one. This sample yields approximately 2.5 million clones, of which more than 85% are seen a single time; about 0.39% belongs to the top ten. The source material was naive CD4+ T cells from PBMCs. As to subset: CD45RA+ positively selected. These receptors originate from a man aged 18-30 years in good health. Some clones in this sample may be carry-over from other donors' samples.

The gene calls are TRBV9 and TRBJ1-1, with D possibly being TRBD1 (5 bases). This CDR3 has 15 residues. V lost 3 bases, J lost 1 base, and 13 bases lay in between. Germline-derived CDR1 and CDR2 are SGDLS and YYNGEE. The CDR3 loop reads CASSALDSQNTEAFF. The CDR3 bases are TGTGCCAGCAGCGCACTCGACAGCCAGAACACTGAAGCTTTCTTT.

The chain is built from TRBV13 and TRBJ2-6, with 8 nucleotides matching TRBD1. V lost 2 bases to trimming and J lost 3 bases; unmatched junction nucleotides: 9. Germline V gene data show CDR1 as PRHDT and CDR2 as FYEKMQ (reference sequence). The CDR3 is 18 residues long. The CDR3 here is CASSLRTGKTYGANVLTF. In nucleotides, the CDR3 is TGTGCCAGCAGCTTAAGGACAGGGAAAACTTATGGGGCCAACGTCCTGACTTTC. The whole variable domain, remainder taken from reference TRBV13 and TRBJ2-6, is AAGVIQSPRHLIKEKRETATLKCYPIPRHDTVYWYQQGPGQDPQFLISFYEKMQSDKGSIPDRFSAQQFSDYHSELNMSSLELGDSALYFCASSLRTGKTYGANVLTFGAGSRLTVL.

This clone was seen just once. The V and J genes are TRBV25-1 and TRBJ2-3, with 9 bases that match TRBD1. This CDR3 comprises 15 residues. Trimming removed 5 bases from V and 4 bases from J; junction bases left unmatched: 7. In germline, CDR1 is MGHDK, CDR2 SYGVNS. CDR3 DNA: TGTGCCAGCAGTCCCTGGGACAGGGACGCAGATACGCAGTATTTT. Protein product: CASSPWDRDADTQYF. The full variable domain, completed using reference TRBV25-1 and TRBJ2-3, is EADIYQTPRYLVIGTGKKITLECSQTMGHDKMYWYQQDPGMELHLIHYSYGVNSTEKGDLSSESTVSRIRTEHFPLTLESARPSHTSQYLCASSPWDRDADTQYFGPGTRLTVL.

The CDR3 coding sequence is TGTGCCAGCAGTGAAGTCATCGGGGCAGGACAAGAGACCCAGTACTTC. Residues: CASSEVIGAGQETQYF. This sequence joins TRBV6-1 and TRBJ2-5, with D perhaps assigned TRBD1 or TRBD2 (5 bases each). The CDR3 loop spans 16 amino acids. Germline-derived CDR1 and CDR2 are MNHNS and SASEGT. Trimming shortened V by 1 base and J by 2 bases, and 14 bases separated the two germline ends.

CDR3 bases: TGCGCCAGCAGCCCGCAGGGACCTTGGGATGAGCAGTTCTTC. Amino acid sequence: CASSPQGPWDEQFF. This chain connects TRBV5-1 to TRBJ2-1; D may match TRBD1 or TRBD2 (5 bases each). Germline V gene sequence: CDR1 SGHRS, CDR2 YFSETQ. Trimming shortened V by 4 bases and J by 8 bases, and 16 bases separated the two germline ends. The CDR3 totals 14 residues.

This sequence joins TRBV9 and TRBJ2-6; possible D gene TRBD2, 5 bases. Germline CDR1 is SGDLS and CDR2 is YYNGEE. V lost 1 base and J 1 base, leaving 12 bases between the germline ends. CDR3 size: 17 residues. This CDR3 reads CASSVSGRRSGANVLTF. In DNA form, the CDR3 reads TGTGCCAGCAGCGTATCGGGCAGGAGGTCTGGGGCCAACGTCCTGACTTTC.

The chain couples TRBV18 to TRBJ1-1; perhaps TRBD1 as D (5 bases). Trimming stripped 2 bases from V and 1 base from J, with 11 bases between. CDR3 size: 15 residues. The germline V gene has CDR1 KGHSH and CDR2 LQKENI. For the CDR3, the DNA is TGTGCCAGCTCACCAAATAGGCAGGGGAACACTGAAGCTTTCTTT. It translates to CASSPNRQGNTEAFF.

J is TRBJ2-5 and V is TRBV5-1, with 13 bases that match TRBD2. The CDR3 runs to 17 residues. V lost 5 bases to trimming and J lost 5 bases; unmatched junction nucleotides: 12. Germline V gives CDR1 SGHRS, CDR2 YFSETQ. The CDR3: CASSSSGTSGAGETQYF. CDR3 DNA sequence: TGCGCCAGCAGTTCTTCCGGGACTAGCGGGGCGGGGGAGACCCAGTACTTC.

The genes are TRBV7-2 and TRBJ2-3; TRBD2 matches 8 bases. The V gene end was trimmed by 5 bases and the J gene end by 3 bases; junction bases not matched to a gene: 7. CDR1 is SGHTA and CDR2 is FQGNSA in the germline V gene. CDR3 size: 15 residues. The CDR3 region is CASSPLAVATDTQYF. The CDR3 DNA follows: TGTGCCAGCAGCCCACTAGCGGTTGCAACAGATACGCAGTATTTT.

The V and J genes are TRBV29-1 and TRBJ2-1; a weak D match, TRBD2 (6 bases). CDR3 length equals 13 residues. Trimming removed 6 bases at V and 6 bases at J, with 15 bases between. CDR1 and CDR2 from the germline V gene are SQVTM and ANQGSEA. Written as DNA, the CDR3 is TGCAGCGTGGCGGGTCGACTAGTCAATGAGCAGTTCTTC. Its protein is CSVAGRLVNEQFF.

This chain uses TRBV30 with TRBJ2-7, with D possibly being TRBD1 (8 bases). V was shortened by 3 bases and J by 6 bases, with 27 bases between the two germline ends. This CDR3 comprises 17 residues. Germline lookup yields CDR1 GTSNPN and CDR2 SVGIG (reference sequence). The CDR3 coding sequence is TGTGCCTGGAGAACTCCGAGCCGGGGGGACAGGTTAGCCGAGCAGTACTTC. Protein product: CAWRTPSRGDRLAEQYF.

The chain carries TRBV20-1 and TRBJ2-7, with 7 nucleotides matching TRBD1. This CDR3 contains 11 residues. Germline assignment: CDR1 DFQATT and CDR2 SNEGSKA (reference sequence). V lost 5 bases to trimming and J lost 6 bases; unmatched junction nucleotides: 4. CDR3 nucleotide sequence: TGCAGTGCTCCCGACAGGGCCGAGCAGTACTTC. It yields the protein CSAPDRAEQYF.

This rearrangement joins TRBV27 to TRBJ2-5; D tentatively fits TRBD1 or TRBD2 (5 bases each). Germline V gives CDR1 MNHEY, CDR2 SMNVEV (reference sequence). This CDR3 spans 16 amino acids. Trimming took off 4 bases at V and 5 bases at J, with 20 bases between the two ends. The CDR3 reads CASSSPRGDRRETQYF. The CDR3 DNA sequence: TGTGCCAGCAGTTCCCCCAGAGGGGATCGGCGGGAGACCCAGTACTTC.

This CDR3 reads CARSGPGSDEQYF. The CDR3 coding sequence is TGTGCCCGGTCTGGGCCAGGCAGCGACGAGCAGTACTTC. The V call is TRBV30, the J call TRBJ2-7; no firm D call. The CDR3 sequence is 13 residues long. Trimming removed 8 bases from V and 5 bases from J, with 19 bases in between. In germline, CDR1 is GTSNPN, CDR2 SVGIG (reference sequence).

The genes are TRBV10-2 and TRBJ1-1; perhaps TRBD1 as D (5 bases). CDR1 is WSHSY and CDR2 is SAAADI in the germline V gene. The ends were cut back, 6 bases at V and 2 bases at J, with 10 bases in the middle. The CDR3 contains 13 residues. Written as DNA, the CDR3 is TGCGCCAGCAGGCGGCAGGGAAACACTGAAGCTTTCTTT. Protein sequence: CASRRQGNTEAFF.

The V and J genes are TRBV7-6 and TRBJ1-1; D remains unclear. Trimming took off 5 bases at V and 4 bases at J, with 17 bases between the two ends. This CDR3 has 15 residues. Per germline, CDR1 SGHVS and CDR2 FNYEAQ. CDR3 coding DNA: TGTGCCAGCAGCCCTGGCGGCTCCAGAGCCACTGAAGCTTTCTTT. Amino acid sequence: CASSPGGSRATEAFF.

The chain combines TRBV2 with TRBJ2-1; D possibly corresponds to TRBD1 (5 bases). Germline CDR1 SNHLY, CDR2 FYNNEI. V lost 8 bases, J lost 4 bases, and 12 bases lay in between. The CDR3 has 13 residues. CDR3 protein: CASRQQTYNEQFF. The CDR3 nucleotides read TGTGCCAGCCGACAGCAAACTTACAATGAGCAGTTCTTC. The full variable domain, its missing parts supplied by reference TRBV2 and TRBJ2-1, is EPEVTQTPSHQVTQMGQEVILRCVPISNHLYFYWYRQILGQKVEFLVSFYNNEISEKSEIFDDQFSVERPDGSNFTLKIRSTKLEDSAMYFCASRQQTYNEQFFGPGTRLTVL.

The genes are TRBV7-2 and TRBJ2-7; D may be TRBD1 (5 bases). This CDR3 contains 14 residues. Between the trimmed V and J ends, which lost 1 base and 5 bases, there was a span of 12 bases. CDR1 and CDR2 (germline): SGHTA, FQGNSA. The CDR3 protein is CASSLGAGFNEQYF. For the CDR3, the DNA is TGTGCCAGCAGCTTAGGGGCAGGGTTCAACGAGCAGTACTTC.

V usage is TRBV19 and J usage is TRBJ1-1; D may be TRBD1 (5 bases). This CDR3 contains 15 residues. Germline V gene data show CDR1 as LNHDA and CDR2 as SQIVND (reference sequence). The V and J ends lost 1 base and 1 base respectively, with 10 bases between them. CDR3 coding DNA: TGTGCCAGTAGTATAGTGGGGACGGGGAACACTGAAGCTTTCTTT. Protein sequence: CASSIVGTGNTEAFF. The variable domain in full, completed from reference TRBV19 and TRBJ1-1, reads DGGITQSPKYLFRKEGQNVTLSCEQNLNHDAMYWYRQDPGQGLRLIYYSQIVNDFQKGDIAEGYSVSREKKESFPLTVTSAQKNPTAFYLCASSIVGTGNTEAFFGQGTRLTVV.

The chain has TRBV28 and TRBJ2-3; perhaps TRBD2 as D (5 bases). This CDR3 has 15 amino acids. Germline V lookup: CDR1 MDHEN, CDR2 SYDVKM. The V and J ends lost 5 bases and 7 bases respectively, with 19 bases between them. The CDR3 reads CASSPWAGIPNTQYF. Here the CDR3 DNA reads TGTGCCAGCAGTCCGTGGGCCGGGATCCCCAATACGCAGTATTTT.

This chain connects TRBV2 to TRBJ2-5; unclear D gene. The CDR3 totals 14 residues. Trimming shortened V by 2 bases and J by 4 bases, and 11 bases separated the two germline ends. The V gene's germline CDR1 is SNHLY and CDR2 FYNNEI. The CDR3 sequence is CASSELVGGETQYF. CDR3 sequence (DNA): TGTGCCAGCAGTGAACTAGTGGGCGGAGAGACCCAGTACTTC.

Comment on this clone: This sample includes further DNA sequences coding for the same CDR3. The chain uses TRBV6-6 and TRBJ2-5; 7 nucleotides match TRBD2. The CDR3 loop spans 14 amino acids. From germline, CDR1 is MNHNY and CDR2 SVGAGI (reference sequence). V was clipped by 5 bases and J by 1 base; unmatched bases: 4. CDR3 coding DNA: TGTGCCAGCAGTGCCTCTAGCGGCCAAGAGACCCAGTACTTC. Protein sequence: CASSASSGQETQYF.

This rearrangement joins TRBV29-1 to TRBJ1-6, with 7 bases matching TRBD1. CDR1 and CDR2 from the germline V gene are SQVTM and ANQGSEA. This CDR3 has 14 amino acids. Trimming cost V 5 bases and J 8 bases; bases outside gene matches: 9. This CDR3 is CSVSTGSWDSPLHF. As DNA, the CDR3 is TGCAGCGTTTCGACAGGGTCATGGGATTCACCCCTCCACTTT.

This chain connects TRBV28 to TRBJ1-2, with 8 bases lining up with TRBD1. CDR3 size: 17 residues. Germline values: CDR1 MDHEN, CDR2 SYDVKM. V lost 3 bases and J lost 5; bases outside the gene matches: 14. The CDR3 bases are TGTGCCAGCAGTTTTTTAAGTGGACAGGGACCTCCATATGGCTACACCTTC. The encoded protein is CASSFLSGQGPPYGYTF.

As for this clone: Other DNA sequences in the same sample also yield this CDR3. The chain employs TRBV7-3 and TRBJ2-3; D gene unclear. V was trimmed by 1 base and J by 3 bases, leaving 8 bases between them. The CDR3 extends over 14 amino acids. Germline values: CDR1 SGHTA, CDR2 FQGTGA. The CDR3 DNA reads TGTGCCAGCAGCTTAAGCGGTAGGACAGATACGCAGTATTTT. This translates into CASSLSGRTDTQYF.

V usage is TRBV18 and J usage is TRBJ2-6, with 7 nucleotides matching TRBD2. The CDR3 spans 14 residues. Germline CDR1 and CDR2: KGHSH and LQKENI. Losses at the gene ends were 8 bases for V and 2 bases for J; bases not matched to a gene: 3. This CDR3 reads CASHAGAGANVLTF. DNA for the CDR3: TGTGCCAGCCACGCGGGGGCTGGGGCCAACGTCCTGACTTTC.

This clone has a single count. Other DNA variants within this sample encode the same CDR3. This sequence joins TRBV7-3 and TRBJ1-1; D is unclear. Per the germline V gene, CDR1 is SGHTA and CDR2 is FQGTGA. Trimming removed 5 bases at V and 4 bases at J, with 14 bases between. The CDR3 is 14 amino acids. The chain's CDR3 is CASSPLPGSTEAFF. Here the CDR3 DNA reads TGTGCCAGCAGCCCCCTACCAGGATCCACTGAAGCTTTCTTT.

In this sample, this clone turned up once. The chain combines TRBV27 with TRBJ2-2; D gene unclear. CDR1 is MNHEY, CDR2 SMNVEV, per germline (reference sequence). V gave up 4 bases and J gave up 6 bases, with 12 bases separating them. The CDR3 contains 14 residues. In DNA, the CDR3 is TGTGCCAGCAGTTGGTCAGTCATCCCCGGGGAGCTGTTTTTT. Translating it yields CASSWSVIPGELFF.

The CDR3 sequence: CASSQDRISETQYF. CDR3 coding DNA: TGCGCCAGCAGCCAGGACAGGATTTCAGAGACCCAGTACTTC. The genes are TRBV4-3 and TRBJ2-5; 7 bases are a match to TRBD1. Trimming removed 3 bases from V and 4 bases from J; junction bases left unmatched: 5. This CDR3 has 14 residues. Germline V gives CDR1 LGHNA, CDR2 YSLEER.

The chain joins TRBV4-3 to TRBJ2-3; 11 positions match TRBD2. Germline trimming cut 1 base from V and 2 bases from J; bases unmatched to any gene: 14. This CDR3 is built from 20 residues. Germline V CDR1 and CDR2: LGHNA, YSLEER. The CDR3 nucleotides read TGCGCCAGCAGCCAAGTGGCGCTAGCGGGAGGACTCCTAAACACAGATACGCAGTATTTT. Translated: CASSQVALAGGLLNTDTQYF.

The V and J genes are TRBV5-1 and TRBJ2-1; no clear D. CDR1 and CDR2 from the germline V gene are SGHRS and YFSETQ. The CDR3 has 13 residues. V lost 4 bases, J lost 5 bases, and 10 bases lay in between. CDR3: CASSPDGNNEQFF. Written as DNA, the CDR3 is TGCGCCAGCAGCCCGGACGGAAACAATGAGCAGTTCTTC.